The 10 T cell receptor beta chains given below trace back to one sample, sequenced in a study of cytomegalovirus exposure and HLA in healthy donors. This PCR relied on a set of 60 Vbeta primers and 13 Jbeta primers. Some clones are missing from TCRdb's copy, which holds only in-frame ones; the method was immunoSEQ multiplex PCR. This sample has tens of thousands of clones, with about 70% found just once. The sequencing input was PBMCs. The receptors were gathered from a woman aged 45-65 years in good health and CMV-seropositive.

The J gene is TRBJ1-5, the V gene TRBV7-2; 9 bases align to TRBD1. With V trimmed by 2 bases and J by 0 bases, 5 bases remained unmatched. The CDR3 spans 17 residues. The germline V gene has CDR1 SGHTA and CDR2 FQGNSA. This CDR3 reads CASSLTGGPYSNQPQHF. The CDR3 nucleotides are TGTGCCAGCAGCTTAACAGGGGGCCCATATAGCAATCAGCCCCAGCATTTT.

J is TRBJ2-7 and V is TRBV12-5; 7 nucleotides match TRBD1. Germline assignment: CDR1 LGHNT and CDR2 FRNRAP. V lost 9 bases to trimming and J lost 5 bases; unmatched junction nucleotides: 19. CDR3 length: 16 residues. The chain's CDR3 is CARPPPRQGLSDEQYF. The DNA for the CDR3 is TGTGCTAGGCCTCCTCCCAGACAGGGCTTGTCGGACGAGCAGTACTTC.

The chain recombines TRBV2 with TRBJ2-7, with 9 bases aligning to TRBD2. The CDR3 runs to 13 residues. The junction had 7 bases not matched to a gene; V was cut back by 7 bases and J by 6 bases. Germline CDR1 is SNHLY and CDR2 is FYNNEI. CDR3 bases: TGTGCCAGCACCTTAGCGGGAGTAGGCGAGCAGTACTTC. Translation gives CASTLAGVGEQYF.

The chain is built from TRBV2 and TRBJ2-7, with 7 bases matching TRBD1. V shed 4 bases and J 6 bases; nucleotides not matched to a gene: 6. The CDR3 totals 13 residues. In germline, CDR1 is SNHLY, CDR2 FYNNEI. The CDR3 region has the DNA TGTGCCAGCAGTGTTGAGACAGGGTTCGAGCAGTACTTC. It yields the protein CASSVETGFEQYF.

There are a few counts of this clone. Additional DNA sequences in this sample encode the identical CDR3. This chain uses TRBV30 with TRBJ1-2, with 7 bases matching TRBD1. The germline gives CDR1 GTSNPN, CDR2 SVGIG (reference sequence). The CDR3 loop spans 13 amino acids. V shed 2 bases and J 5 bases; nucleotides not matched to a gene: 5. CDR3 DNA sequence: TGTGCCTGGAGTCGGCAGGGGGATTATGGCTACACCTTC. This gives the protein CAWSRQGDYGYTF. Together with reference TRBV30 and TRBJ1-2, the CDR3 gives the full variable domain: SQTIHQWPATLVQPVGSPLSLECTVEGTSNPNLYWYRQAAGRGLQLLFYSVGIGQISSEVPQNLSASRPQDRQFILSSKKLLLSDSGFYLCAWSRQGDYGYTFGSGTRLTVV.

This clone was counted between two and nine times. The rearrangement joins TRBV28 to TRBJ1-1, with 8 bases identical to TRBD1. Germline V CDR1 and CDR2: MDHEN, SYDVKM. V shed 6 bases and J 5 bases; nucleotides not matched to a gene: 5. The CDR3 totals 13 residues. The CDR3 DNA follows: TGTGCCAGCAGAACAGGGGGGAGAACTGAAGCTTTCTTT. As protein: CASRTGGRTEAFF.

The chain carries TRBV28 and TRBJ2-3; no definite D call. CDR3 size: 14 residues. From germline, CDR1 is MDHEN and CDR2 SYDVKM. With 3 bases removed from V and 6 bases from J, the gap between germline ends came to 13 bases. This chain's CDR3 is CASSFPSIVDTQYF. CDR3 DNA sequence: TGTGCCAGCAGTTTCCCTTCAATAGTGGATACGCAGTATTTT.

V usage is TRBV7-9 and J usage is TRBJ2-4, with 10 bases that match TRBD2. This CDR3 has 18 amino acids. Trimming at V came to 5 bases and at J to 0 bases, leaving 10 bases not matched to a gene. Germline CDR1 is SEHNR and CDR2 is FQNEAQ (reference sequence). The CDR3 DNA reads as TGTGCCAGCAGCCTTGGGGTAGCGGGGGGATTAGCCAAAAACATTCAGTACTTC. Protein product: CASSLGVAGGLAKNIQYF. The full variable domain, in which reference TRBV7-9 and TRBJ2-4 provide the parts outside the CDR3, is DTGVSQNPRHKITKRGQNVTFRCDPISEHNRLYWYRQTLGQGPEFLTYFQNEAQLEKSRLLSDRFSAERPKGSFSTLEIQRTEQGDSAMYLCASSLGVAGGLAKNIQYFGAGTRLSVL.

As to this clone: One junction end disagrees with the germline gene, perhaps due to a read error. The chain is built from TRBV7-7 and TRBJ2-3, with D possibly matching TRBD2 (6 bases). The length of the CDR3 is 16 residues. Germline V gene sequence: CDR1 SSHAT, CDR2 FNYEAQ (reference sequence). The CDR3 bases are TGTGCTAGCAGCTCCGGAGGGCCCGGAGGCACAGATACGCAGTATTTT. Encoded protein: CASSSGGPGGTDTQYF.

The chain uses TRBV7-9 and TRBJ1-4, with D unclear. This CDR3 has 11 residues. The germline gives CDR1 SEHNR, CDR2 FQNEAQ (reference sequence). CDR3 sequence (DNA): TGTCTCTACGGTGATAATGAAAAACTGTTTTTT. This sequence encodes CLYGDNEKLFF.